This TCR beta chain stems from a study of CD8 T cells in Susac syndrome. With random hexamers, about 0.45 to 1 ug RNA was reverse transcribed. Coverage of TCR beta CDR3 amplification by immunoSEQ multiplex PCR extended to 54 Vbeta and 13 Jbeta. TCRdb re-analysed the immunoSEQ multiplex PCR reads in MiXCR, keeping a single row per CDR3 protein. The table records 300,000 or so distinct CDR3 sequences, about 91% of them present only once. Patients with stable or active relapsing-remitting disease, all of them treatment-naive, made up the multiple sclerosis controls. TEMRA cells were enriched by FACS, while CD8+ and CD4+ T cells were obtained through a negative isolation that was performed magnetically. The germline V gene encodes CDR1 LNHDA and CDR2 SQIVND (reference sequence). Trimming cost V 9 bases and J 2 bases, with 16 bases left between them. There are 15 residues in the CDR3.

The receptor comes from a human donor with multiple sclerosis. This sequence joins TRBV19 and TRBJ2-2, with D perhaps TRBD1 (6 bases). Sequenced: CD4+ T cells from PBMCs. The CDR3 loop is CASCPRQANTGELFF. The CDR3 DNA follows: TGTGCCAGCTGCCCGAGACAGGCTAACACCGGGGAGCTGTTTTTT.